A single sample gave rise to the 31 T cell receptor beta chains below, sequenced in a study of cytomegalovirus exposure and HLA in healthy donors (dated by TCRdb to about 2017). Library method: the immunoSEQ multiplex PCR assay. For the multiplex PCR, a mixture combining 60 forward primers for TCR Vbeta segments and 13 reverse primers for TCR Jbeta segments was used. Not all clones reach the TCRdb copy of this immuneACCESS table, which keeps in-frame sequences only. Checked studies attribute under half of the gap to unresolved V genes and leave the rest unexplained. The sample has some 140,000 clones on record, around 75% of them singletons. The ten largest clones represent 3.1% of the sample. The specimen sequenced was PBMCs. Every receptor here comes from a female donor in good health and CMV-seronegative.

The chain uses TRBV4-1 and TRBJ1-1; D call uncertain. Germline values: CDR1 MGHRA, CDR2 YSYEKL. Trimming pared 6 bases from V and 7 bases from J, leaving 15 bases between. The CDR3 is 13 residues long. The CDR3 loop is CASSFSGTGEAFF. The CDR3 DNA sequence: TGCGCCAGCAGTTTCTCGGGTACGGGTGAAGCTTTCTTT.

This clone is medium-sized by share. CDR3 in DNA: TGTGCTAGTGGTTTGGTAGAAGGGGCAGGCGAGCAGTACTTC. It yields the protein CASGLVEGAGEQYF. V usage is TRBV12-5 and J usage is TRBJ2-7; a weak D match, TRBD1 (5 bases). This CDR3 contains 14 residues. The germline V gene encodes CDR1 LGHNT and CDR2 FRNRAP. V lost 0 bases and J lost 6, with 12 bases in between. The variable domain in full, completed from reference TRBV12-5 and TRBJ2-7, reads DARVTQTPRHKVTEMGQEVTMRCQPILGHNTVFWYRQTMMQGLELLAYFRNRAPLDDSGMPKDRFSAEMPDATLATLKIQPSEPRDSAVYFCASGLVEGAGEQYFGPGTRLTVT.

This clone has just a few counts. The V gene is TRBV5-1, the J gene TRBJ1-1; perhaps TRBD1 as D (6 bases). Trimming took 5 bases from V and 2 from J, leaving 13 bases between them. This CDR3 has 14 residues. CDR1 is SGHRS and CDR2 is YFSETQ in the germline V gene. The CDR3 region has the DNA TGCGCCAGCAGGGATGGACAGATTAACACTGAAGCTTTCTTT. This gives the protein CASRDGQINTEAFF.

The chain couples TRBV7-2 to TRBJ1-2; D may be TRBD1 (6 bases). The germline V and J ends were trimmed by 5 bases and 4 bases, with 17 bases remaining between them. Germline V lookup: CDR1 SGHTA, CDR2 FQGNSA. This CDR3 is built from 15 residues. The CDR3 bases are TGTGCCAGCAGCCCCCGACAGTCAGGGGCCTATGGCTACACCTTC. Its protein product is CASSPRQSGAYGYTF. Full variable domain (outside the CDR3, taken from reference TRBV7-2 and TRBJ1-2): GAGVSQSPSNKVTEKGKDVELRCDPISGHTALYWYRQSLGQGLEFLIYFQGNSAPDKSGLPSDRFSAERTGGSVSTLTIQRTQQEDSAVYLCASSPRQSGAYGYTFGSGTRLTVV.

This chain joins TRBV7-2 and TRBJ2-1; D is unclear. CDR1 and CDR2 from the germline V gene are SGHTA and FQGNSA. The CDR3 is made up of 15 amino acids. V was shortened by 4 bases and J by 0 bases, with 10 bases between the two germline ends. CDR3: CASSSTPSSYNEQFF. As DNA, the CDR3 is TGTGCCAGCAGCTCCACTCCTAGCTCCTACAATGAGCAGTTCTTC.

The chain carries TRBV7-2 and TRBJ2-3; 8 positions agree with TRBD2. The CDR3 covers 16 residues. Germline trimming cut 4 bases from V and 3 bases from J; bases unmatched to any gene: 9. Germline V gene lookup returns CDR1 SGHTA and CDR2 FQGNSA. The CDR3 nucleotides read TGTGCCAGCAGCTCCTTACCGGGACTAGTGACAGATACGCAGTATTTT. Amino acid sequence: CASSSLPGLVTDTQYF.

The chain couples TRBV5-8 to TRBJ2-3; no reliable D call. The V end was cut by 1 base, the J end by 3 bases, with 9 bases between. Germline V gene lookup returns CDR1 SGHTS and CDR2 YDEGEE. The CDR3 is 14 amino acids. The CDR3 bases are TGTGCCAGCAGCTTGTATCCTAGAACAGATACGCAGTATTTT. Protein sequence: CASSLYPRTDTQYF. The entire variable domain, with the rest obtained from reference TRBV5-8 and TRBJ2-3, is as follows: EAGVTQSPTHLIKTRGQQATLRCSPISGHTSVYWYQQALGLGLQFLLWYDEGEERNRGNFPPRFSGRQFPNYSSELNVNALELEDSALYLCASSLYPRTDTQYFGPGTRLTVL.

The table lists this clone with a few counts. The chain is built from TRBV6-6 and TRBJ2-3, with D possibly being TRBD1 (6 bases). CDR1 is MNHNY, CDR2 SVGAGI, per germline (reference sequence). Deletions cut 4 bases from V and 1 base from J, with 15 bases between. The CDR3 is 16 amino acids. The CDR3 region has the DNA TGTGCCAGCAGTTGGGTGAGGGGGATAGGCACAGATACGCAGTATTTT. Its translation: CASSWVRGIGTDTQYF.

The chain combines TRBV30 with TRBJ1-5; TRBD1 agrees at 7 bases. V lost 2 bases to trimming and J lost 10 bases; unmatched junction nucleotides: 8. This CDR3 spans 13 amino acids. CDR1 GTSNPN and CDR2 SVGIG come from the germline V gene (reference sequence). Here the CDR3 reads CAWSLDRDEPQHF. DNA of the CDR3: TGTGCCTGGAGTCTCGACAGGGACGAACCCCAGCATTTT.

In its sample, this clone was seen once. The CDR3 here is CASSLVGGGYTF. CDR3 bases: TGCGCCAGCAGCTTGGTTGGGGGCGGCTACACCTTC. The genes are TRBV5-1 and TRBJ1-2; D perhaps matches TRBD1 (6 bases). The CDR3 runs 12 residues. Trimming cost V 0 bases and J 8 bases, with 8 bases left between them. Germline-derived CDR1 and CDR2 are SGHRS and YFSETQ.

The chain joins TRBV5-1 to TRBJ1-1; TRBD1 agrees at 7 bases. This CDR3 is built from 14 residues. The trim removed 4 bases at V and 8 bases at J, leaving 11 bases unmatched. Germline V CDR1 and CDR2: SGHRS, YFSETQ. For the CDR3, the DNA is TGCGCCAGCAGCCCTAACCAAAACAGGGGAGAAGCTTTCTTT. This gives the protein CASSPNQNRGEAFF.

V usage is TRBV7-2 and J usage is TRBJ2-5; 9 positions agree with TRBD1. This CDR3 spans 16 amino acids. The ends lost 1 base at V and 1 base at J; junction bases unmatched: 4. The germline V gene has CDR1 SGHTA and CDR2 FQGNSA. CDR3 sequence: CASSLVGTGPQETQYF. CDR3 in DNA: TGTGCCAGCAGCTTAGTGGGGACAGGGCCCCAAGAGACCCAGTACTTC.

This rearrangement joins TRBV7-2 to TRBJ2-3; possibly TRBD1 for D (5 bases). The CDR3 is 13 amino acids. With 1 base removed from V and 5 bases from J, the gap between germline ends came to 7 bases. Germline CDR1 and CDR2: SGHTA and FQGNSA. Here the CDR3 reads CASSLGQRDTQYF. Written as DNA, the CDR3 is TGTGCCAGCAGCTTAGGACAGAGAGATACGCAGTATTTT.

The V and J genes are TRBV2 and TRBJ2-7; D is perhaps TRBD2 (5 bases). Trimming removed 5 bases at V and 7 bases at J, with 18 bases between. CDR3 length: 14 amino acids. The V gene's germline CDR1 is SNHLY and CDR2 FYNNEI. The CDR3 sequence: CASSLGNPGGEQYF. CDR3 nucleotide sequence: TGTGCCAGCAGTTTAGGGAACCCCGGAGGTGAGCAGTACTTC.

This clone was detected a few times. V gene TRBV2 combines with J gene TRBJ2-5; D may be TRBD2 (5 bases). V lost 4 bases to trimming and J lost 5 bases, with 20 bases between them. The CDR3 is made up of 16 amino acids. Germline values: CDR1 SNHLY, CDR2 FYNNEI. This chain's CDR3 is CASSVFREPGSETQYF. In nucleotides, the CDR3 is TGTGCCAGCAGTGTGTTTAGGGAGCCCGGATCGGAGACCCAGTACTTC.

This sequence joins TRBV12-5 and TRBJ1-5; perhaps TRBD1 as D (5 bases). The V gene's germline CDR1 is LGHNT and CDR2 FRNRAP. The CDR3 has 19 residues. Trimming cost V 0 bases and J 0 bases, with 18 bases left between them. This chain's CDR3 is CASGLVVIRDSHSNQPQHF. The CDR3 bases are TGTGCTAGTGGTTTGGTAGTTATTCGTGACAGCCATAGCAATCAGCCCCAGCATTTT.

V and J are TRBV6-1 and TRBJ2-3, with D maybe TRBD2 (6 bases). CDR1 MNHNS and CDR2 SASEGT come from the germline V gene. The CDR3 covers 15 residues. Between the trimmed V and J ends, which lost 7 bases and 2 bases, there was a span of 16 bases. The CDR3 coding sequence is TGTGCCAGCATGGGGCCCCAGCGGGCCACAGATACGCAGTATTTT. It translates to CASMGPQRATDTQYF.

The chain carries TRBV21-1 and TRBJ1-1. TRBV21-1 has pseudogene status. The CDR3 consists of 16 residues. CDR3 protein: CASSKREADMNTEAFF. The CDR3 DNA reads TGTGCCAGCAGCAAACGGGAAGCAGATATGAACACTGAAGCTTTCTTT.

The rearrangement links TRBV11-2 to TRBJ1-2; 7 positions agree with TRBD1. Germline V lookup: CDR1 SGHAT, CDR2 FQNNGV. V was clipped by 5 bases and J by 4 bases; unmatched bases: 7. The CDR3 runs to 14 residues. As DNA, the CDR3 is TGTGCCAGCAGCACGATACAGGGGCCCTATGGCTACACCTTC. This codes for CASSTIQGPYGYTF.

The chain links TRBV4-3 to TRBJ1-3; D might be TRBD1 (5 bases). Germline CDR1 is LGHNA and CDR2 is YSLEER. This CDR3 is built from 16 residues. Trimming shortened V by 0 bases and J by 0 bases, and 9 bases separated the two germline ends. For the CDR3, the DNA is TGCGCCAGCAGCCAAGATGGGGGGAACTCTGGAAACACCATATATTTT. It is translated as CASSQDGGNSGNTIYF.

The rearrangement links TRBV5-1 to TRBJ1-2; the D is unclear. Trimming removed 7 bases at V and 1 base at J, with 11 bases between. Per germline, CDR1 SGHRS and CDR2 YFSETQ. CDR3 length: 13 residues. The chain's CDR3 is CASGPWVNYGYTF. CDR3 DNA: TGCGCCAGCGGGCCTTGGGTTAACTATGGCTACACCTTC.

The chain recombines TRBV15 with TRBJ2-1, with a tentative D call TRBD2 (6 bases). The ends were cut back, 5 bases at V and 10 bases at J, with 15 bases in the middle. CDR1 is LNHNV and CDR2 is YYDKDF in the germline V gene (reference sequence). The CDR3 has 13 residues. DNA for the CDR3: TGTGCCACCAGCGGCAAGCGGGTGCTCGAGCAGTTCTTC. It translates to CATSGKRVLEQFF.

This chain uses TRBV6-1 with TRBJ2-7; TRBD1 matches 9 bases. This CDR3 contains 13 residues. The germline V gene has CDR1 MNHNS and CDR2 SASEGT. The V and J ends lost 8 bases and 4 bases, in that order; junction bases with no gene match: 6. The CDR3 protein is CASATGGRYEQYF. The CDR3 DNA reads TGTGCCAGCGCCACAGGGGGCAGGTACGAGCAGTACTTC.

The chain couples TRBV7-2 to TRBJ1-6, with a possible D match to TRBD1 (6 bases). The CDR3 length is 15 residues. V was trimmed by 6 bases and J by 5 bases, leaving 14 bases between them. Germline CDR1 SGHTA, CDR2 FQGNSA. Here the CDR3 reads CASRLQGANNSPLHF. In nucleotides, the CDR3 is TGTGCCAGCAGGTTACAGGGTGCGAATAATTCACCCCTCCACTTT.

This chain connects TRBV7-9 to TRBJ1-4; 12 bases align to TRBD1. The CDR3 is 16 amino acids. The trim removed 5 bases at V and 13 bases at J, leaving 14 bases unmatched. From germline, CDR1 is SEHNR and CDR2 FQNEAQ (reference sequence). The CDR3 loop reads CASSEATGTGGGGLFF. The CDR3 nucleotides read TGTGCCAGCAGCGAGGCAACCGGGACAGGGGGCGGTGGACTGTTTTTT.

V is TRBV29-1 and J is TRBJ2-7; maybe TRBD1 (5 bases). CDR1 and CDR2 (germline): SQVTM, ANQGSEA. This CDR3 comprises 14 residues. Trimming took 6 bases from V and 0 from J, leaving 15 bases between them. The CDR3 bases are TGCAGCGTCCTCCTGGGGCGTAGCTCCTACGAGCAGTACTTC. It codes for CSVLLGRSSYEQYF.

V and J are TRBV29-1 and TRBJ2-2, with TRBD2 identical over 7 bases. The CDR3 sequence is 14 residues long. CDR1 is SQVTM and CDR2 is ANQGSEA in the germline V gene. V was clipped by 4 bases and J by 6 bases; unmatched bases: 8. The CDR3 reads CSVAARGVPGELFF. In DNA form, the CDR3 reads TGCAGCGTTGCCGCCCGGGGGGTCCCCGGGGAGCTGTTTTTT.

As DNA, the CDR3 is TGCAGCGTTGAGTCTAGCGGACTCTCCTACAATGAGCAGTTCTTC. Translation: CSVESSGLSYNEQFF. The V gene is TRBV29-1, the J gene TRBJ2-1; 7 positions agree with TRBD2. Per germline, CDR1 SQVTM and CDR2 ANQGSEA. The CDR3 has 15 residues. The trim removed 3 bases at V and 0 bases at J, leaving 5 bases unmatched.

This sequence joins TRBV11-2 and TRBJ2-7, with D perhaps TRBD2 (5 bases). Trimming took off 5 bases at V and 13 bases at J, with 24 bases between the two ends. CDR3 length: 14 residues. Germline loops: CDR1 SGHAT, CDR2 FQNNGV. CDR3 bases: TGTGCCAGCAGCCCCATACGCGGGTGGGCCGGCCTTTACTTC. Translated, it gives CASSPIRGWAGLYF.

This chain uses TRBV30 with TRBJ1-2; D is uncertain. CDR3 length: 13 amino acids. Looked up from germline, CDR1 is GTSNPN and CDR2 is SVGIG (reference sequence). V lost 1 base to trimming and J lost 4 bases, with 10 bases between them. CDR3 DNA: TGTGCCTGGAGTGAGTCGTCGGTCTATGGCTACACCTTC. It codes for CAWSESSVYGYTF.

This chain links TRBV21-1 with TRBJ2-7; TRBD1 is taken as the D call from the table, unchecked against the DNA. TRBV21-1 is recorded as a pseudogene. The CDR3 is 16 amino acids. This CDR3 is CASISSGGQSRNEQYF. The CDR3 region has the DNA TGTGCCAGCATCTCGTCAGGAGGACAGTCGAGGAACGAGCAGTACTTC.